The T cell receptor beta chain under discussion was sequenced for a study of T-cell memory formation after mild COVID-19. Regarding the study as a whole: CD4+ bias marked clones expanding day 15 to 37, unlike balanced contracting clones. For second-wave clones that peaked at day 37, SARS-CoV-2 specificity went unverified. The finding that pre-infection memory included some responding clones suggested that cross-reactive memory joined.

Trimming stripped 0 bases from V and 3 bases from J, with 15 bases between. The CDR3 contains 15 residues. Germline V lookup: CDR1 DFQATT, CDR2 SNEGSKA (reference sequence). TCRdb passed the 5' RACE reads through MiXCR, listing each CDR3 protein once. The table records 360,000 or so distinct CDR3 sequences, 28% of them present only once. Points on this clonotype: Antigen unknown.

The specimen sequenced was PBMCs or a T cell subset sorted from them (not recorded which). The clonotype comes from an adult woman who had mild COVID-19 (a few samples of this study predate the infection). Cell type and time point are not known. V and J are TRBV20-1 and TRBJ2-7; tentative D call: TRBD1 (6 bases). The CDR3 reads CSARDATGYYYEQYF. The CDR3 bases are TGCAGTGCTAGAGATGCGACAGGTTACTACTACGAGCAGTACTTC.